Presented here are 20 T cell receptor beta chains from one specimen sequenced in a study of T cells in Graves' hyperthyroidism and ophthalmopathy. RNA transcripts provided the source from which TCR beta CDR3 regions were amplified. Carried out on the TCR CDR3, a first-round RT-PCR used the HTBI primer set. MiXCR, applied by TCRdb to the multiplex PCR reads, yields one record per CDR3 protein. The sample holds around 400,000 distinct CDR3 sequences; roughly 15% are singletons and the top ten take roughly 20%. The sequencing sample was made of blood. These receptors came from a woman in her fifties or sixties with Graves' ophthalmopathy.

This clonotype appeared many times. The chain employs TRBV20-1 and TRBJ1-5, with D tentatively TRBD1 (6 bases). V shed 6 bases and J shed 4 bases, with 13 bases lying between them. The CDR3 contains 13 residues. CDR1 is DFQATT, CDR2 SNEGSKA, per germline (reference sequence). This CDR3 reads CSATYRENQPQHF. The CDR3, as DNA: TGCAGTGCCACCTACAGGGAAAATCAGCCCCAGCATTTT.

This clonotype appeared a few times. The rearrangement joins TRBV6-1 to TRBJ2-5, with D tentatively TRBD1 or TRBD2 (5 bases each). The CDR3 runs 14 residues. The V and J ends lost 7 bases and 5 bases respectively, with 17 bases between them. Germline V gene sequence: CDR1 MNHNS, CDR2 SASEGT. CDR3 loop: CASTPGASHETQYF. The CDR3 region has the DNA TGTGCCAGCACCCCCGGGGCATCGCATGAGACCCAGTACTTC.

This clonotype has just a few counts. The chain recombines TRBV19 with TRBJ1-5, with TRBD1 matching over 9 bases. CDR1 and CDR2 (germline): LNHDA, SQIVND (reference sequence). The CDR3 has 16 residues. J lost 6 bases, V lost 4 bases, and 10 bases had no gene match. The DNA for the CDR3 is TGTGCCAGTAGTACCGAAGACAGGGGGGAAGGTCAGCCCCAGCATTTT. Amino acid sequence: CASSTEDRGEGQPQHF.

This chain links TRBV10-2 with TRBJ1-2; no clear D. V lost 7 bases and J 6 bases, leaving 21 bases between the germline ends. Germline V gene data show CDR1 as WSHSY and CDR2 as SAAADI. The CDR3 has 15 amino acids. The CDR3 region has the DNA TGCGCCAGCAAACAGAGAGCTAATGTTTTCAATGGCTACACCTTC. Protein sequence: CASKQRANVFNGYTF.

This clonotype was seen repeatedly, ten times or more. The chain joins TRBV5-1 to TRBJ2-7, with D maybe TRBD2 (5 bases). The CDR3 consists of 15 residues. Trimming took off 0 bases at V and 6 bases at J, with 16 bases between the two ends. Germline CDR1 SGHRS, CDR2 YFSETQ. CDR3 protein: CASSLGERHPFEQYF. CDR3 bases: TGCGCCAGCAGCTTGGGGGAGCGCCACCCCTTCGAGCAGTACTTC.

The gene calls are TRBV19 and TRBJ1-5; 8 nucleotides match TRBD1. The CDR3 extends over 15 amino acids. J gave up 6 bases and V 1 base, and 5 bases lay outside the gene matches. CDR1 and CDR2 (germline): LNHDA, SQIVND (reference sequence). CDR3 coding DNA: TGTGCCAGTAGTATAGTTCAGGGGGCACGTCAGCCCCAGCATTTT. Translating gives CASSIVQGARQPQHF.

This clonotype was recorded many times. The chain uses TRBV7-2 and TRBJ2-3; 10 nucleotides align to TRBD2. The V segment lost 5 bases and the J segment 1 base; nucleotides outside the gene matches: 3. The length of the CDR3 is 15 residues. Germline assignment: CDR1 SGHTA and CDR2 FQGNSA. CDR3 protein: CASSPSGGGTDTQYF. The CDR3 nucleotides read TGTGCCAGCAGCCCTAGCGGGGGAGGCACAGATACGCAGTATTTT.

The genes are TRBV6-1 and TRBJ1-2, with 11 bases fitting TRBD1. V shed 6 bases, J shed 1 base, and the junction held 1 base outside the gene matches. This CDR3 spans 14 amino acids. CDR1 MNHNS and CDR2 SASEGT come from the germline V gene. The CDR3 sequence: CASRGTGGNYGYTF. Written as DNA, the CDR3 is TGTGCCAGCAGGGGGACAGGGGGTAACTATGGCTACACCTTC.

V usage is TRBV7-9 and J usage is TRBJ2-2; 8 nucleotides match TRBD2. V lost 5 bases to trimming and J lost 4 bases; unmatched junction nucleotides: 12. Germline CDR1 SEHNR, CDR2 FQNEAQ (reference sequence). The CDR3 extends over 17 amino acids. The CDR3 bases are TGTGCCAGCAGCCCAGTTGGCGGGAGGACTTCCACCGGGGAGCTGTTTTTT. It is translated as CASSPVGGRTSTGELFF.

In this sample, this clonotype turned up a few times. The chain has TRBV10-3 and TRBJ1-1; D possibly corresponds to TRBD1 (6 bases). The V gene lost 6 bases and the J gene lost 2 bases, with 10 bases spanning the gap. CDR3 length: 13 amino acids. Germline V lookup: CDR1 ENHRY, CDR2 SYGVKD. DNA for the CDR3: TGTGCCATCAGGGAGGACAGCAACACTGAAGCTTTCTTT. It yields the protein CAIREDSNTEAFF.

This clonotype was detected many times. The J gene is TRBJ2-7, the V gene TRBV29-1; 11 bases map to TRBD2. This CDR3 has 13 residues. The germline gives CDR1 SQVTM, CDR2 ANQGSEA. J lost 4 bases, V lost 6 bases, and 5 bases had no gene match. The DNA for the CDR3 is TGCAGCGTCGCTAGCGGGAGGCCGTACGAGCAGTACTTC. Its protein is CSVASGRPYEQYF.

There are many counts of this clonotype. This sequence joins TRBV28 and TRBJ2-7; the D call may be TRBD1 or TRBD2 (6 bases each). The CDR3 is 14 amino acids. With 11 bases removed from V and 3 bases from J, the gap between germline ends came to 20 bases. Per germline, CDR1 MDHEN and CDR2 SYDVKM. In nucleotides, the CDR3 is TGTGCCTCGCAACGGGGGCAGGGGAACTACGAGCAGTACTTC. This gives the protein CASQRGQGNYEQYF. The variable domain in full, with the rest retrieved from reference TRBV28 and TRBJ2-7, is DVKVTQSSRYLVKRTGEKVFLECVQDMDHENMFWYRQDPGLGLRLIYFSYDVKMKEKGDIPEGYSVSREKKERFSLILESASTNQTSMYLCASQRGQGNYEQYFGPGTRLTVT.

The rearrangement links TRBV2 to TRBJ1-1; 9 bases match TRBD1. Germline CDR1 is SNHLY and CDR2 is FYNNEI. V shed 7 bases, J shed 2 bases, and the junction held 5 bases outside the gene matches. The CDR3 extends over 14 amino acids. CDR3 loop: CASTGQGANTEAFF. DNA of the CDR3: TGTGCCAGCACGGGACAGGGAGCCAACACTGAAGCTTTCTTT.

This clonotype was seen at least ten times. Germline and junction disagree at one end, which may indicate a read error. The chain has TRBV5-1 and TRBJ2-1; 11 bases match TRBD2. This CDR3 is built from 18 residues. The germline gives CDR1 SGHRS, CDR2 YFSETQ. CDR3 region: CASSLVAGGPSSYNEQFF. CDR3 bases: TGTGCCAGCAGCTTAGTAGCGGGAGGGCCAAGCTCCTACAATGAGCAGTTCTTC. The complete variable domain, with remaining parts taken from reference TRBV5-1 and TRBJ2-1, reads KAGVTQTPRYLIKTRGQQVTLSCSPISGHRSVSWYQQTPGQGLQFLFEYFSETQRNKGNFPGRFSGRQFSNSRSEMNVSTLELGDSALYLCASSLVAGGPSSYNEQFFGPGTRLTVL.

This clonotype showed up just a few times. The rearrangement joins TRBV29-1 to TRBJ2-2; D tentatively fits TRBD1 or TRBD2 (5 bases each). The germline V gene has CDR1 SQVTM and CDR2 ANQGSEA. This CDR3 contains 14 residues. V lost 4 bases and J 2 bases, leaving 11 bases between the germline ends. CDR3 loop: CSVVRGDNTGELFF. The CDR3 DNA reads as TGCAGCGTTGTCCGAGGGGATAACACCGGGGAGCTGTTTTTT.

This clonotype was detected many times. The CDR3 DNA reads as TGTGCCAGCAGCTTAGGGTTAGCGGGGAGCTCCTACAATGAGCAGTTCTTC. Its translation is CASSLGLAGSSYNEQFF. J is TRBJ2-1 and V is TRBV7-2, with 8 bases that match TRBD2. CDR3 size: 17 residues. In germline, CDR1 is SGHTA, CDR2 FQGNSA. V lost 1 base to trimming and J lost 0 bases; unmatched junction nucleotides: 5.

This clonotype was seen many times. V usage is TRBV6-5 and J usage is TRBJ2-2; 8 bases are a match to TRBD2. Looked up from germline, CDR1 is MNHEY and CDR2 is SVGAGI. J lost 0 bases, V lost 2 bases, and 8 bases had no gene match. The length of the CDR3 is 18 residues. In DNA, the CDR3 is TGTGCCAGCAGTTACCCCGTAGCGGGGCTGGCGAACACCGGGGAGCTGTTTTTT. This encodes CASSYPVAGLANTGELFF.

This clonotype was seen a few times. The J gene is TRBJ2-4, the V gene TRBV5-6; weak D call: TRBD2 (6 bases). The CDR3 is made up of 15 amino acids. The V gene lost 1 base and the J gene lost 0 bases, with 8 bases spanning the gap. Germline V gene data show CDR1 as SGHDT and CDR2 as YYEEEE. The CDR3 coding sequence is TGTGCCAGCAGCTTGCAGGGACTAGCCAAAAACATTCAGTACTTC. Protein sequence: CASSLQGLAKNIQYF.

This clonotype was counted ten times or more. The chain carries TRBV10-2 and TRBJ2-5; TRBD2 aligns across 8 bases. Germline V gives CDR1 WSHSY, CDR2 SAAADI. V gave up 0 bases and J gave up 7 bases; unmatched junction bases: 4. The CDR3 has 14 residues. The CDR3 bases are TGCGCCAGCAGTGAGTCGGGACTAGTTGTGACCCAGTACTTC. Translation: CASSESGLVVTQYF.

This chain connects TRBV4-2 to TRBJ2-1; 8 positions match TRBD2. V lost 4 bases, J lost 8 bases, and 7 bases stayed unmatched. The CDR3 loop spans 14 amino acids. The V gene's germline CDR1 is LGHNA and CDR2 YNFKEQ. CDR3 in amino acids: CASSRPGTSDEQFF. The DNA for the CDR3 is TGTGCCAGCAGCCGTCCCGGGACTAGTGATGAGCAGTTCTTC.